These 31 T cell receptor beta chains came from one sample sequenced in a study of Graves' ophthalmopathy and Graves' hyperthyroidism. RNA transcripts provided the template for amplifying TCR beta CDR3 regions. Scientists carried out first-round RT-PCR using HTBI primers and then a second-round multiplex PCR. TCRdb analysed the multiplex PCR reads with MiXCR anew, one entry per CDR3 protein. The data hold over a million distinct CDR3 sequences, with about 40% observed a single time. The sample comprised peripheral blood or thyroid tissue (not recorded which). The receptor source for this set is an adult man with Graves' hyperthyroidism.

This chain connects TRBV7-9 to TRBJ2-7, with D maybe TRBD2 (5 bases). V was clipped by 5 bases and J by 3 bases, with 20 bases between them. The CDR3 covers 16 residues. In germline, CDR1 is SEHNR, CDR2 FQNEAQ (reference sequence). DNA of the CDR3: TGTGCCAGCAGCGGGTCACTGGCGGCAGGACTCTACGAGCAGTACTTC. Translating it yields CASSGSLAAGLYEQYF. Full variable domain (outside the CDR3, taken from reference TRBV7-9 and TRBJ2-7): DTGVSQNPRHKITKRGQNVTFRCDPISEHNRLYWYRQTLGQGPEFLTYFQNEAQLEKSRLLSDRFSAERPKGSFSTLEIQRTEQGDSAMYLCASSGSLAAGLYEQYFGPGTRLTVT.

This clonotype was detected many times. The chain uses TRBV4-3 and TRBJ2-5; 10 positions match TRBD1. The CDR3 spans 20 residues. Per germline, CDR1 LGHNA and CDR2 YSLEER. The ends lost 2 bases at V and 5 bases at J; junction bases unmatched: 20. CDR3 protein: CASSQYAYRDRGSEEETQYF. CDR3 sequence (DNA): TGCGCCAGCAGCCAATACGCATACCGGGACAGGGGATCGGAGGAGGAGACCCAGTACTTC.

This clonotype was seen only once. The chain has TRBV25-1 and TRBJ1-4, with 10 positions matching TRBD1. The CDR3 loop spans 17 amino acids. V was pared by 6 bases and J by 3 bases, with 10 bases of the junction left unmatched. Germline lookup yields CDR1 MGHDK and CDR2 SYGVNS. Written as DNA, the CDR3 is TGTGCCAGCAGCGCGACAGGGGGCGTCGGGGCTAATGAAAAACTGTTTTTT. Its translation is CASSATGGVGANEKLFF.

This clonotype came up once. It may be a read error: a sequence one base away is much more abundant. In nucleotides, the CDR3 is TGCGCCAGCAGCTTGATCGAGGCGAAGGAAGAGACCCAGTACTTC. It is translated as CASSLIEAKEETQYF. V and J are TRBV5-1 and TRBJ2-5, with D hard to call. Between the trimmed V and J ends, which lost 1 base and 3 bases, there was a span of 13 bases. CDR1 is SGHRS and CDR2 is YFSETQ in the germline V gene. CDR3 size: 15 residues.

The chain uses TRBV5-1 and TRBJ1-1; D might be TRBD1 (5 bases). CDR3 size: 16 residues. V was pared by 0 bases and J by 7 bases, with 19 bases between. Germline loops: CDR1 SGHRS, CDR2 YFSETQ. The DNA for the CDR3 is TGCGCCAGCAGCTTGGCTATTTTTGGGGGTTCGGGTGAAGCTTTCTTT. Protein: CASSLAIFGGSGEAFF.

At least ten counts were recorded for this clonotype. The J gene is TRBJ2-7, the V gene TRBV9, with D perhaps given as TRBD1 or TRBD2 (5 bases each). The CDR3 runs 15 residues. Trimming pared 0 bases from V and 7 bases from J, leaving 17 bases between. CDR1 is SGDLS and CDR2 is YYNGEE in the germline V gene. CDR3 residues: CASSVGWDGGPEQYF. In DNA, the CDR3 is TGTGCCAGCAGCGTAGGATGGGACGGAGGCCCGGAGCAGTACTTC. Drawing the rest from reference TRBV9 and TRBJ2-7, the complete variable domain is DSGVTQTPKHLITATGQRVTLRCSPRSGDLSVYWYQQSLDQGLQFLIQYYNGEERAKGNILERFSAQQFPDLHSELNLSSLELGDSALYFCASSVGWDGGPEQYFGPGTRLTVT.

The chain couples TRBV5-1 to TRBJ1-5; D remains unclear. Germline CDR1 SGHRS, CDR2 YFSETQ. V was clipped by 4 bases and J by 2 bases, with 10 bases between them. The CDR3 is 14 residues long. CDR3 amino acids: CASSQWGGNQPQHF. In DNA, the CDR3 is TGCGCCAGCAGCCAATGGGGAGGCAATCAGCCCCAGCATTTT.

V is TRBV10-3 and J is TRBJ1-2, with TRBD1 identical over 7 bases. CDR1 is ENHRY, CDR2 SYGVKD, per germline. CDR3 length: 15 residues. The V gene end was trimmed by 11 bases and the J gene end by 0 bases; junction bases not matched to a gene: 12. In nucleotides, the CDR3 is TGTGCCTGGAGAATGACAGGGAGGTCTAACTATGGCTACACCTTC. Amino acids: CAWRMTGRSNYGYTF.

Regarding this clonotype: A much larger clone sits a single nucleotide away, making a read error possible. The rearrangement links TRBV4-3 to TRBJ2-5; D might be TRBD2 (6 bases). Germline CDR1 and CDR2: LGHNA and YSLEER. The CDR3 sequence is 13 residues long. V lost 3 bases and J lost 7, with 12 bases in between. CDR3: CASSQVLGGTQYF. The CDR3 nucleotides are TGCGCCAGCAGCCAGGTCCTGGGAGGGACCCAGTACTTC.

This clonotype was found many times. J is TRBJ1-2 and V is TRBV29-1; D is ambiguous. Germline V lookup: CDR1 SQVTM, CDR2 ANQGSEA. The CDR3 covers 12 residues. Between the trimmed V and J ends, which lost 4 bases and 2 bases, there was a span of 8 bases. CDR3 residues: CSVADGNYGYTF. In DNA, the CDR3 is TGCAGCGTTGCGGACGGGAACTATGGCTACACCTTC.

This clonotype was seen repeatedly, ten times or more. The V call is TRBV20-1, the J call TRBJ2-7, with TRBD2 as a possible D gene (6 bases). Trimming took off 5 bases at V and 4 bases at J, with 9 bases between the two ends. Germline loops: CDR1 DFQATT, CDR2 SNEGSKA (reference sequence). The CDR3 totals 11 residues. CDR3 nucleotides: TGCAGTGCTGGGACTTTTTACGAGCAGTACTTC. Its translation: CSAGTFYEQYF.

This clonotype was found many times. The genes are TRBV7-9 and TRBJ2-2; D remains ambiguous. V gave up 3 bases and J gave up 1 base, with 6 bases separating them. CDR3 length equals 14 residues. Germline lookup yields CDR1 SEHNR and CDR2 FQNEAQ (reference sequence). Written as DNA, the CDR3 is TGTGCCAGCAGCTTCACCGTGAACACCGGGGAGCTGTTTTTT. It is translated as CASSFTVNTGELFF. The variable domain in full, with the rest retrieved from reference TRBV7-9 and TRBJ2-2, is DTGVSQNPRHKITKRGQNVTFRCDPISEHNRLYWYRQTLGQGPEFLTYFQNEAQLEKSRLLSDRFSAERPKGSFSTLEIQRTEQGDSAMYLCASSFTVNTGELFFGEGSRLTVL.

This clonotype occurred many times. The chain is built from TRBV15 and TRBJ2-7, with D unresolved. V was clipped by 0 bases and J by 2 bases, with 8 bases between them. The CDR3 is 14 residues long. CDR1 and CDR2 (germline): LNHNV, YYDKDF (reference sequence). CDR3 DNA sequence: TGTGCCACCAGCAGAGATCGGGTGGCCTACGAGCAGTACTTC. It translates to CATSRDRVAYEQYF.

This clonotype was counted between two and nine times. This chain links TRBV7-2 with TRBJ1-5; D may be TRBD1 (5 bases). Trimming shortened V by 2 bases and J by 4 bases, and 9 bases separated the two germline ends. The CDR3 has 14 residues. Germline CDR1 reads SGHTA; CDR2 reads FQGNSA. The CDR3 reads CASSLSGVNQPQHF. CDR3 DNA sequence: TGTGCCAGCAGCTTATCGGGGGTGAATCAGCCCCAGCATTTT.

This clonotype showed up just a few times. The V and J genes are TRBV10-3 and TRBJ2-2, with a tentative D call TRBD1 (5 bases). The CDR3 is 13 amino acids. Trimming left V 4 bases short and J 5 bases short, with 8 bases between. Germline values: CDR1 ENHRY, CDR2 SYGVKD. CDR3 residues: CAISGGVTGELFF. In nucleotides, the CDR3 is TGTGCCATCAGTGGGGGCGTAACCGGGGAGCTGTTTTTT.

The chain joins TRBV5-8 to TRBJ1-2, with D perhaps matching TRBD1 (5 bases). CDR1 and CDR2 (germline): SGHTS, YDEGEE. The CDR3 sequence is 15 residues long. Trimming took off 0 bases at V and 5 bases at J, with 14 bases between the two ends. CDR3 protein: CASSLESGLTYGYTF. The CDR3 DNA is TGTGCCAGCAGCTTGGAGTCGGGACTGACGTATGGCTACACCTTC.

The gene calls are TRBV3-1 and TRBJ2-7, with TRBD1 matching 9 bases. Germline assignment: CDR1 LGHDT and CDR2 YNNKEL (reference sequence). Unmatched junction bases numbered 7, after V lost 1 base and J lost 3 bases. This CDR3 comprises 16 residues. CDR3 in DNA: TGTGCCAGCAGCCAAGTTGGGGACAGGGAATACTACGAGCAGTACTTC. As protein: CASSQVGDREYYEQYF.

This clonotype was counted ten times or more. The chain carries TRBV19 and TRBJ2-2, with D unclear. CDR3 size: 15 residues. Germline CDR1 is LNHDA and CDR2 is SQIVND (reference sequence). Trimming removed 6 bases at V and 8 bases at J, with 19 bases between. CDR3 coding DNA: TGTGCCAGTAGCCCCACCTGGACCGCCCCGGGGGAGCTGTTTTTT. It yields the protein CASSPTWTAPGELFF. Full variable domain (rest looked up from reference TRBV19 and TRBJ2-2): DGGITQSPKYLFRKEGQNVTLSCEQNLNHDAMYWYRQDPGQGLRLIYYSQIVNDFQKGDIAEGYSVSREKKESFPLTVTSAQKNPTAFYLCASSPTWTAPGELFFGEGSRLTVL.

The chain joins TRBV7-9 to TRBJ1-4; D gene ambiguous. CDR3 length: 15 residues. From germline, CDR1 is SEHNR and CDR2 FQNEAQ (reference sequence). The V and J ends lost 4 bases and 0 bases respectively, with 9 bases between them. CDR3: CASSSHEATNEKLFF. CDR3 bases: TGTGCCAGCAGCTCCCATGAAGCAACTAATGAAAAACTGTTTTTT. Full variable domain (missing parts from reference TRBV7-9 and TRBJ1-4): DTGVSQNPRHKITKRGQNVTFRCDPISEHNRLYWYRQTLGQGPEFLTYFQNEAQLEKSRLLSDRFSAERPKGSFSTLEIQRTEQGDSAMYLCASSSHEATNEKLFFGSGTQLSVL.

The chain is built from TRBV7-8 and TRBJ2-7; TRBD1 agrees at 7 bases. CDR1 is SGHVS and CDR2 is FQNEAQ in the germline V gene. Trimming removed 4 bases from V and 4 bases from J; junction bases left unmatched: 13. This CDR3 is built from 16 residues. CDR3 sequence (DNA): TGTGCCAGCAGCTCCACGGGACAGCAACCCGGGTACGAGCAGTACTTC. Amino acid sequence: CASSSTGQQPGYEQYF.

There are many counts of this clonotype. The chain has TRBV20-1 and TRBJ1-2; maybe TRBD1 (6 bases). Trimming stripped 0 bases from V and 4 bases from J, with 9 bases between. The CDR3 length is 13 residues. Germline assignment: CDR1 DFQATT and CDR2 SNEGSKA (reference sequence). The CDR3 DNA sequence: TGCAGTGCTAGAGAACAGGGCCCCTATGGCTACACCTTC. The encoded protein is CSAREQGPYGYTF.

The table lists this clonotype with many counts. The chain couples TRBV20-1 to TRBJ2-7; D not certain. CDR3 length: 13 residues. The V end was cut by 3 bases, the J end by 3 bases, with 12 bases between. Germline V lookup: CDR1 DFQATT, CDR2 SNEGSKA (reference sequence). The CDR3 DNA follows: TGCAGTGCTAGGCCGGGCCATCTCTACGAGCAGTACTTC. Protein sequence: CSARPGHLYEQYF.

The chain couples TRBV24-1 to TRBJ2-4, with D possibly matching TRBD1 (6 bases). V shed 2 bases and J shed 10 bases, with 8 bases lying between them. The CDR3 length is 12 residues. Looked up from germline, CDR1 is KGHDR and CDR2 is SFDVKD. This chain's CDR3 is CATSDSDRIQYF. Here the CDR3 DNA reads TGTGCCACCAGTGATTCGGACAGAATTCAGTACTTC.

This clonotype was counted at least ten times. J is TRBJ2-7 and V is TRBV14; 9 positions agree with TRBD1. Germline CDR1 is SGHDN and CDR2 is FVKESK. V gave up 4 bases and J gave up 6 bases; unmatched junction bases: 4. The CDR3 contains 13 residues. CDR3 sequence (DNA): TGTGCCAGCAGCCGGGACAGGGTGGCCGAGCAGTACTTC. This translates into CASSRDRVAEQYF.

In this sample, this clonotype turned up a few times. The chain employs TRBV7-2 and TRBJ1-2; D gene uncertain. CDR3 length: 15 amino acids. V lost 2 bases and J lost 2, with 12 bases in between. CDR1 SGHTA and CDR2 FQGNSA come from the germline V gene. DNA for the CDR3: TGTGCCAGCAGCTTAATTCCCGGGTCGAACTATGGCTACACCTTC. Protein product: CASSLIPGSNYGYTF.

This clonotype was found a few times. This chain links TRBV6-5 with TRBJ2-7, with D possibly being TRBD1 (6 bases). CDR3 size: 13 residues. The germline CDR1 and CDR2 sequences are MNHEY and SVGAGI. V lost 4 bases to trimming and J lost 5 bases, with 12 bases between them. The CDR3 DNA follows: TGTGCCAGCAGTTTTAGACAGGCCCACGAGCAGTACTTC. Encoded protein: CASSFRQAHEQYF.

The CDR3 protein is CASSLGTGPEGSPLHF. CDR3 nucleotide sequence: TGTGCCAGCAGCTTAGGGACAGGACCAGAAGGGTCACCCCTCCACTTT. V is TRBV13 and J is TRBJ1-6; possible D gene TRBD1, 6 bases. V was clipped by 0 bases and J by 10 bases, with 16 bases between them. CDR1 is PRHDT, CDR2 FYEKMQ, per germline (reference sequence). The length of the CDR3 is 16 residues.

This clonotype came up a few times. Here the CDR3 DNA reads TGCAGTGCTAGACACCCTGATTGGCCCGGGACAGACTACGAGCAGTACTTC. The encoded protein is CSARHPDWPGTDYEQYF. The chain combines TRBV20-1 with TRBJ2-7; TRBD1 aligns across 7 bases. The CDR3 length is 17 residues. J gave up 3 bases and V 2 bases, and 16 bases lay outside the gene matches. Germline V lookup: CDR1 DFQATT, CDR2 SNEGSKA (reference sequence).

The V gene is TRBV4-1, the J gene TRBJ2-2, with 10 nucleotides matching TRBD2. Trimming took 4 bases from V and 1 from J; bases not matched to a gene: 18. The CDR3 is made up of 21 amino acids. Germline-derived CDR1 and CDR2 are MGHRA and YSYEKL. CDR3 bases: TGCGCCAGCAGCCCCGCGGGGTCTCGGCTAGCGGGGGACCAGAACACCGGGGAGCTGTTTTTT. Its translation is CASSPAGSRLAGDQNTGELFF.

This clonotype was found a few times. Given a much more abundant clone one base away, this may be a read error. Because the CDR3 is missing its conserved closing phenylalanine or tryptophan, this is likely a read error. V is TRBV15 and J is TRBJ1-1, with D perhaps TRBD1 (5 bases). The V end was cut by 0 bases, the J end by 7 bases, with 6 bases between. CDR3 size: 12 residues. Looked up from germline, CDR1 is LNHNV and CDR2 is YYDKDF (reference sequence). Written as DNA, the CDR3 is TGTGCCACCAGCAGAGATCAGGGTGAAGCTTTCCTT. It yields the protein CATSRDQGEAFL.

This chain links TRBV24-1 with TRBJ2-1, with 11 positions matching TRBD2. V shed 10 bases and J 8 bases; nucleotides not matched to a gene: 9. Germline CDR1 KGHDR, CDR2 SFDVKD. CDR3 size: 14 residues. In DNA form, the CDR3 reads TGTGCCACTAGCGGGAGGGCCTCATCTTATGAGCAGTTCTTC. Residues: CATSGRASSYEQFF.